The present T cell receptor (beta chain) was sequenced within a study of T cell changes during pregnancy in multiple sclerosis. Sequencing used immunoSEQ multiplex PCR; TCRdb keeps in-frame clones, though not all of them. The table includes about 45,000 clones, 85% to 95% detected once. Losses at the gene ends were 2 bases for V and 1 base for J; bases not matched to a gene: 3. This CDR3 comprises 16 residues. In germline, CDR1 is MNHNS, CDR2 SASEGT. This sample comprised CD4+ T cells from peripheral blood mononuclear cells, obtained in the third trimester of pregnancy. The receptor's source is a female donor with multiple sclerosis, enrolled in a pregnancy study. The chain carries TRBV6-1 and TRBJ2-7, with 12 bases identical to TRBD2. CDR3 sequence reads: CASSEPSGRGSYEQYF. The DNA of the CDR3 is TGTGCCAGCAGTGAACCTAGCGGGAGGGGTTCCTACGAGCAGTACTTC.